This entry lists 29 T cell receptor beta chains sequenced from one sample in a study of blood T cell repertoires in COVID-19 (dated by TCRdb to about 2020). Libraries came from the immunoSEQ multiplex PCR assay. Held by TCRdb, this immuneACCESS table contains in-frame sequences only and omits some clones. Under half of the omission traces to an unresolved V gene where checked; the cause of the rest is unknown. Counted in this sample were roughly 180,000 clones; about 88% of them appeared once. In total, the top ten clones hold roughly 2.9% of the sample. Sequencing was done on a sample of peripheral blood. The receptor set was obtained from a woman in her twenties or thirties with active or convalescent COVID-19.

The chain employs TRBV9 and TRBJ2-1, with TRBD2 matching 10 bases. From germline, CDR1 is SGDLS and CDR2 YYNGEE. This CDR3 has 15 amino acids. Trimming removed 0 bases from V and 5 bases from J; junction bases left unmatched: 2. For the CDR3, the DNA is TGTGCCAGCAGCGTAGTCCTAGCGGGAGACAATGAGCAGTTCTTC. Amino acid sequence: CASSVVLAGDNEQFF.

The chain uses TRBV19 and TRBJ2-3, with D possibly TRBD2 on 6 matching bases. Germline V gene data show CDR1 as LNHDA and CDR2 as SQIVND (reference sequence). The ends were cut back, 3 bases at V and 11 bases at J, with 21 bases in the middle. The CDR3 is 15 amino acids. This CDR3 reads CASSIRERRSSGQYF. The DNA for the CDR3 is TGTGCCAGTAGTATTCGGGAGCGGAGGAGTTCGGGGCAGTATTTT.

The CDR3 DNA is TGCGCCAGCAGCCAAGATAGGGGGACATGGAACATTCAGTACTTC. Translation gives CASSQDRGTWNIQYF. The genes are TRBV4-1 and TRBJ2-4; possible D gene TRBD1, 6 bases. The germline V and J ends were trimmed by 0 bases and 7 bases, with 13 bases remaining between them. The CDR3 spans 15 residues. Germline V gives CDR1 MGHRA, CDR2 YSYEKL.

In its sample, this clone was seen once. The V call is TRBV18, the J call TRBJ2-5; maybe TRBD2 (5 bases). Germline CDR1 is KGHSH and CDR2 is LQKENI. The CDR3 loop spans 14 amino acids. With 6 bases removed from V and 0 bases from J, the gap between germline ends came to 11 bases. For the CDR3, the DNA is TGTGCCAGCTCCCCGGAGGCCTACCAAGAGACCCAGTACTTC. Amino acid sequence: CASSPEAYQETQYF.

The chain joins TRBV18 to TRBJ1-4; D may be TRBD1 (6 bases). Trimming took 1 base from V and 4 from J, leaving 10 bases between them. The CDR3 covers 15 residues. Germline lookup yields CDR1 KGHSH and CDR2 LQKENI. For the CDR3, the DNA is TGTGCCAGCTCACCACATGCAGGGGATAATGAAAAACTGTTTTTT. Translating gives CASSPHAGDNEKLFF.

The rearrangement joins TRBV11-2 to TRBJ2-1; 14 bases line up with TRBD2. The CDR3 spans 16 residues. V gave up 5 bases and J gave up 4 bases; unmatched junction bases: 4. CDR1 and CDR2 from the germline V gene are SGHAT and FQNNGV. The CDR3 region is CASSPGTSGGYNEQFF. For the CDR3, the DNA is TGTGCCAGCAGCCCTGGGACTAGCGGGGGATACAATGAGCAGTTCTTC.

The chain combines TRBV6-5 with TRBJ1-1, with D possibly TRBD1 on 6 matching bases. This CDR3 has 16 residues. V dropped 0 bases and J dropped 4 bases, with 15 bases sitting between them. The V gene's germline CDR1 is MNHEY and CDR2 SVGAGI. This chain's CDR3 is CASSYSIDRSSTEAFF. The CDR3 coding sequence is TGTGCCAGCAGTTACTCGATTGACAGGTCATCCACTGAAGCTTTCTTT.

The V and J genes are TRBV19 and TRBJ1-6; the match to TRBD1 covers 8 bases. Trimming took 5 bases from V and 7 from J; bases not matched to a gene: 7. The CDR3 is 15 amino acids. Germline-derived CDR1 and CDR2 are LNHDA and SQIVND (reference sequence). Written as DNA, the CDR3 is TGTGCCAGTAGTCCCCGGACAGGGCAGAATTCACCCCTCCACTTT. Its protein product is CASSPRTGQNSPLHF.

The gene calls are TRBV11-2 and TRBJ2-7; D might be TRBD1 (5 bases). The CDR3 length is 13 residues. Looked up from germline, CDR1 is SGHAT and CDR2 is FQNNGV. The V and J ends lost 7 bases and 5 bases respectively, with 15 bases between them. DNA of the CDR3: TGTGCCAGCATTGACAGCCTAGGGGACGAGCAGTACTTC. Its protein is CASIDSLGDEQYF.

The chain uses TRBV12-3 or TRBV12-4 and TRBJ2-7, with TRBD1 as a possible D gene (6 bases). The CDR3 is 12 residues long. V lost 5 bases, J lost 7 bases, and 12 bases lay in between. In DNA, the CDR3 is TGTGCCAGCAGTCCCGACAGGAGGGAGCAGTACTTC. As protein: CASSPDRREQYF.

The rearrangement uses TRBV2 and TRBJ2-7, with TRBD2 identical over 8 bases. V was pared by 8 bases and J by 4 bases, with 7 bases of the junction left unmatched. CDR3 length: 13 residues. The germline V gene encodes CDR1 SNHLY and CDR2 FYNNEI. The CDR3 loop is CASEISGNYEQYF. The CDR3 DNA sequence: TGTGCCAGCGAAATTAGCGGGAATTACGAGCAGTACTTC.

The chain is built from TRBV18 and TRBJ2-7; TRBD1 matches 7 bases. This CDR3 is 16 amino acids long. The germline gives CDR1 KGHSH, CDR2 LQKENI. V gave up 4 bases and J gave up 3 bases; unmatched junction bases: 12. The CDR3 here is CASSRVDGTANYEQYF. The CDR3 nucleotides read TGTGCCAGCTCACGGGTCGACGGGACAGCTAACTACGAGCAGTACTTC.

The chain employs TRBV5-4 and TRBJ2-5, with 7 bases identical to TRBD2. The CDR3 extends over 15 amino acids. The germline gives CDR1 SGHNT, CDR2 YYREEE (reference sequence). The V segment lost 0 bases and the J segment 5 bases; nucleotides outside the gene matches: 7. The CDR3 DNA reads TGTGCCAGCAGCTTGGGCGCCGGGGAGGGGGAGACCCAGTACTTC. This gives the protein CASSLGAGEGETQYF.

This rearrangement joins TRBV27 to TRBJ2-1; 12 nucleotides agree with TRBD2. The trim removed 8 bases at V and 4 bases at J, leaving 3 bases unmatched. CDR1 and CDR2 (germline): MNHEY, SMNVEV (reference sequence). This CDR3 is 14 amino acids long. CDR3 DNA sequence: TGTGCCAGCCGAGGACTAGCGGGGTACAATGAGCAGTTCTTC. Translated, it gives CASRGLAGYNEQFF.

This rearrangement joins TRBV10-3 to TRBJ1-2; no definite D call. The CDR3 is made up of 14 amino acids. From germline, CDR1 is ENHRY and CDR2 SYGVKD. V lost 2 bases, J lost 2 bases, and 9 bases lay in between. This CDR3 reads CAISEGGLNYGYTF. The CDR3 nucleotides read TGTGCCATCAGTGAGGGTGGACTCAACTATGGCTACACCTTC.

This clone was counted a few times. The V call is TRBV19, the J call TRBJ1-3; the D gene is possibly TRBD1 (6 bases). The length of the CDR3 is 12 residues. Germline V gene sequence: CDR1 LNHDA, CDR2 SQIVND (reference sequence). The V end was cut by 10 bases, the J end by 8 bases, with 15 bases between. In nucleotides, the CDR3 is TGTGCCATCAGGGGTGTCGGGGACACCATATATTTT. Protein: CAIRGVGDTIYF. Looking up the rest from reference TRBV19 and TRBJ1-3 gives the full variable domain: DGGITQSPKYLFRKEGQNVTLSCEQNLNHDAMYWYRQDPGQGLRLIYYSQIVNDFQKGDIAEGYSVSREKKESFPLTVTSAQKNPTAFYLCAIRGVGDTIYFGEGSWLTVV.

The V call is TRBV29-1, the J call TRBJ2-7, with 7 nucleotides matching TRBD2. CDR1 and CDR2 (germline): SQVTM, ANQGSEA. Trimming cost V 4 bases and J 2 bases; bases outside gene matches: 5. CDR3 size: 13 residues. The CDR3 reads CSVAQREPYEQYF. The CDR3 nucleotides read TGCAGCGTTGCACAGCGGGAACCCTACGAGCAGTACTTC.

The chain joins TRBV7-9 to TRBJ2-1; TRBD2 might be the D (7 bases). Germline V gene lookup returns CDR1 SEHNR and CDR2 FQNEAQ (reference sequence). The CDR3 is made up of 17 amino acids. V lost 4 bases and J lost 0, with 16 bases in between. CDR3 DNA sequence: TGTGCCAGCAGCTCCAATTGGCGGGGGCGCTCCTACAATGAGCAGTTCTTC. Translated, it gives CASSSNWRGRSYNEQFF.

Notes on this clone: Other nucleotide sequences from this sample produce the same CDR3. The rearrangement links TRBV30 to TRBJ1-4; no definite D call. Trimming took 1 base from V and 8 from J, leaving 8 bases between them. Germline loops: CDR1 GTSNPN, CDR2 SVGIG (reference sequence). The CDR3 extends over 12 amino acids. CDR3 residues: CAWSAGYEKLFF. In DNA, the CDR3 is TGTGCCTGGAGTGCGGGGTACGAAAAACTGTTTTTT. Based on the CDR3 plus reference TRBV30 and TRBJ1-4, the full variable domain is SQTIHQWPATLVQPVGSPLSLECTVEGTSNPNLYWYRQAAGRGLQLLFYSVGIGQISSEVPQNLSASRPQDRQFILSSKKLLLSDSGFYLCAWSAGYEKLFFGSGTQLSVL.

V usage is TRBV19 and J usage is TRBJ2-5, with 7 nucleotides matching TRBD1. Germline assignment: CDR1 LNHDA and CDR2 SQIVND (reference sequence). The CDR3 has 14 residues. Trimming cost V 3 bases and J 2 bases; bases outside gene matches: 3. CDR3 in DNA: TGTGCCAGTAGTATGGAACAGGGGCAAGAGACCCAGTACTTC. Amino acid sequence: CASSMEQGQETQYF.

V usage is TRBV30 and J usage is TRBJ1-2; perhaps TRBD1 as D (5 bases). V gave up 1 base and J gave up 8 bases, with 5 bases separating them. CDR3 length: 10 residues. Germline lookup yields CDR1 GTSNPN and CDR2 SVGIG (reference sequence). In DNA form, the CDR3 reads TGTGCCTGGAGTGAGGGGGGCTACACCTTC. Amino acids: CAWSEGGYTF.

The rearrangement joins TRBV7-8 to TRBJ1-5; TRBD1 aligns across 7 bases. V lost 5 bases, J lost 6 bases, and 4 bases stayed unmatched. From germline, CDR1 is SGHVS and CDR2 FQNEAQ. The CDR3 runs 13 residues. The CDR3: CASSRQGGQPQHF. In DNA form, the CDR3 reads TGTGCCAGCAGCCGACAGGGAGGTCAGCCCCAGCATTTT.

The chain combines TRBV19 with TRBJ1-3; tentative D call: TRBD1 (5 bases). The CDR3 runs to 13 residues. Germline V gives CDR1 LNHDA, CDR2 SQIVND (reference sequence). The germline V and J ends were trimmed by 6 bases and 0 bases, with 6 bases remaining between them. CDR3 sequence reads: CASRRGSGNTIYF. In DNA form, the CDR3 reads TGTGCCAGTAGAAGGGGCTCTGGAAACACCATATATTTT.

This clone has a single count. The chain is built from TRBV18 and TRBJ1-4; the D is unclear. The CDR3 is made up of 14 amino acids. V was clipped by 4 bases and J by 7 bases, with 13 bases between them. Germline CDR1 is KGHSH and CDR2 is LQKENI. CDR3 nucleotide sequence: TGTGCCAGCTCACTAGTTCGCGCCGGTGAAAAACTGTTTTTT. Translation gives CASSLVRAGEKLFF.

The chain is built from TRBV29-1 and TRBJ1-5, with TRBD1 identical over 9 bases. The CDR3 totals 13 residues. J lost 4 bases, V lost 6 bases, and 4 bases had no gene match. From germline, CDR1 is SQVTM and CDR2 ANQGSEA. The CDR3 sequence is CSVGTGRNQPQHF. CDR3 DNA sequence: TGCAGCGTAGGGACAGGGAGAAATCAGCCCCAGCATTTT. Full variable domain (rest looked up from reference TRBV29-1 and TRBJ1-5): SAVISQKPSRDICQRGTSLTIQCQVDSQVTMMFWYRQQPGQSLTLIATANQGSEATYESGFVIDKFPISRPNLTFSTLTVSNMSPEDSSIYLCSVGTGRNQPQHFGDGTRLSIL.

The chain is built from TRBV7-2 and TRBJ2-5; TRBD1 is a possible D gene (6 bases). The V and J ends lost 4 bases and 4 bases respectively, with 10 bases between them. The CDR3 sequence is 13 residues long. Germline CDR1 is SGHTA and CDR2 is FQGNSA. This CDR3 is CASSWDMGETQYF. CDR3 nucleotide sequence: TGTGCCAGCAGCTGGGACATGGGAGAGACCCAGTACTTC. Using reference TRBV7-2 and TRBJ2-5 for the parts outside the CDR3, the full variable domain is GAGVSQSPSNKVTEKGKDVELRCDPISGHTALYWYRQSLGQGLEFLIYFQGNSAPDKSGLPSDRFSAERTGGSVSTLTIQRTQQEDSAVYLCASSWDMGETQYFGPGTRLLVL.

This clone was recorded a few times. This chain links TRBV4-1 with TRBJ1-2; D not certain. The V and J ends lost 1 base and 6 bases respectively, with 18 bases between them. There are 16 residues in the CDR3. Germline V lookup: CDR1 MGHRA, CDR2 YSYEKL. The CDR3 loop is CASSQVDLGFRHGYTF. The CDR3 bases are TGCGCCAGCAGCCAAGTTGATTTGGGTTTCAGGCATGGCTACACCTTC.

The gene calls are TRBV6-4 and TRBJ2-1; possibly TRBD2 for D (5 bases). With 4 bases removed from V and 3 bases from J, the gap between germline ends came to 7 bases. The CDR3 is made up of 13 amino acids. Germline CDR1 is MRHNA and CDR2 is SNTAGT. CDR3 region: CASSAGNYNEQFF. In DNA, the CDR3 is TGTGCCAGCAGTGCCGGGAACTACAATGAGCAGTTCTTC.

This chain links TRBV2 with TRBJ1-2; 7 nucleotides match TRBD1. The CDR3 has 13 residues. V shed 5 bases and J 7 bases; nucleotides not matched to a gene: 7. Per germline, CDR1 SNHLY and CDR2 FYNNEI. Written as DNA, the CDR3 is TGTGCCAGCAGTCCCCAGGGGGGTCCTGGCTACACCTTC. The encoded protein is CASSPQGGPGYTF.